What follows are 2 T cell receptor beta chains derived from one specimen sequenced in a study of CD8+CD57+ T cells in acquired aplastic anemia. CDR3 and TCR beta VDJ profiling relied on genomic DNA as the template. TCRdb independently ran MiXCR on the reads; one entry per CDR3 protein. The sample consists of about 100,000 distinct CDR3 sequences, 51% of them appearing once. Material for sequencing was sorted CD4+, CD8+, or CD8+CD57+ T cells (not recorded which) from PBMCs. These receptors originate from a human donor in good health, serving as a control.

This clonotype was observed a handful of times. One end of the junction varies from germline; a read error may be responsible. V is TRBV19 and J is TRBJ2-7; D not certain. CDR3 length: 13 amino acids. The germline CDR1 and CDR2 sequences are LNHDA and SQIVND (reference sequence). The CDR3 loop reads CASSTDYSYGQYF. The CDR3 nucleotides are TGTGCCAGTAGTACCGATTATAGCTACGGGCAGTACTTC. The full variable domain, completed using reference TRBV19 and TRBJ2-7, is DGGITQSPKYLFRKEGQNVTLSCEQNLNHDAMYWYRQDPGQGLRLIYYSQIVNDFQKGDIAEGYSVSREKKESFPLTVTSAQKNPTAFYLCASSTDYSYGQYFGPGTRLTVT.

The rearrangement links TRBV7-3 to TRBJ1-1; tentative D call: TRBD1 (5 bases). Germline V lookup: CDR1 SGHTA, CDR2 FQGTGA. Deletions cut 8 bases from V and 4 bases from J, with 14 bases between. The CDR3 totals 13 residues. CDR3 region: CASPGAGFTEAFF. DNA for the CDR3: TGTGCCAGCCCCGGGGCGGGTTTCACTGAAGCTTTCTTT.